The 27 T cell receptor beta chains given below trace back to one sample, sequenced in a study of CD8 T cells in Susac syndrome. It was with random hexamers that 0.5 to 1 ug RNA was reverse transcribed. Each CDR3 protein is one row after TCRdb ran MiXCR on the immunoSEQ multiplex PCR reads. The repertoire consists of around 80,000 distinct CDR3 sequences, with roughly 94% occurring once and the leading ten covering about 0.5%. Specimen: CD8+ T cells from PBMCs. These receptors originate from a human donor with Susac syndrome.

The J gene is TRBJ2-2, the V gene TRBV5-1, with D tentatively TRBD1 (6 bases). Per germline, CDR1 SGHRS and CDR2 YFSETQ. This CDR3 has 15 amino acids. The V end was cut by 4 bases, the J end by 1 base, with 11 bases between. The CDR3 sequence: CASSLDSRNTGELFF. The CDR3 DNA is TGCGCCAGCAGCCTGGACAGTCGGAACACCGGGGAGCTGTTTTTT.

The V gene is TRBV15, the J gene TRBJ2-7; possibly TRBD1 for D (6 bases). Trimming pared 3 bases from V and 3 bases from J, leaving 12 bases between. Germline lookup yields CDR1 LNHNV and CDR2 YYDKDF (reference sequence). The CDR3 is made up of 14 amino acids. The CDR3 spells CATSSVTGYYEQYF. The CDR3 DNA is TGTGCCACCAGCAGTGTTACAGGGTACTACGAGCAGTACTTC.

The CDR3 region is CASSLESRVTDTQYF. CDR3 sequence (DNA): TGTGCCAGCAGCTTAGAGAGCAGGGTCACAGATACGCAGTATTTT. The chain has TRBV7-2 and TRBJ2-3; D possibly corresponds to TRBD1 (5 bases). V shed 1 base and J shed 2 bases, with 10 bases lying between them. This CDR3 spans 15 amino acids. Germline assignment: CDR1 SGHTA and CDR2 FQGNSA. The complete variable domain, with remaining parts taken from reference TRBV7-2 and TRBJ2-3, reads GAGVSQSPSNKVTEKGKDVELRCDPISGHTALYWYRQSLGQGLEFLIYFQGNSAPDKSGLPSDRFSAERTGGSVSTLTIQRTQQEDSAVYLCASSLESRVTDTQYFGPGTRLTVL.

This sequence joins TRBV4-1 and TRBJ2-7; 8 nucleotides match TRBD1. The CDR3 runs to 14 residues. V lost 4 bases, J lost 11 bases, and 13 bases stayed unmatched. The germline V gene encodes CDR1 MGHRA and CDR2 YSYEKL. The CDR3 coding sequence is TGCGCCAGCAGCCCTCCCGGACAGGGAGAAGTCAAGTACTTC. The encoded protein is CASSPPGQGEVKYF.

The V call is TRBV7-9, the J call TRBJ1-5; D is possibly TRBD1 (5 bases). The CDR3 length is 15 residues. V was pared by 5 bases and J by 6 bases, with 17 bases between. Looked up from germline, CDR1 is SEHNR and CDR2 is FQNEAQ (reference sequence). The CDR3 spells CASSKPGPGSQPQHF. CDR3 DNA: TGTGCCAGCAGCAAACCGGGGCCTGGCAGTCAGCCCCAGCATTTT.

This clonotype was recorded only once. The chain carries TRBV19 and TRBJ1-2; no clear D gene. This CDR3 spans 12 amino acids. Germline V CDR1 and CDR2: LNHDA, SQIVND (reference sequence). V was trimmed by 7 bases and J by 6 bases, leaving 12 bases between them. The CDR3 loop is CASNEALNGYTF. The DNA of the CDR3 is TGTGCCAGTAACGAGGCTTTGAATGGCTACACCTTC.

This chain uses TRBV4-1 with TRBJ2-1, with 11 bases aligning to TRBD2. V shed 0 bases and J 2 bases; nucleotides not matched to a gene: 6. The CDR3 totals 18 residues. Germline lookup yields CDR1 MGHRA and CDR2 YSYEKL. This CDR3 reads CASSQEDVAGGPYNEQFF. For the CDR3, the DNA is TGCGCCAGCAGCCAAGAGGATGTAGCGGGGGGGCCCTACAATGAGCAGTTCTTC.

This chain links TRBV15 with TRBJ1-6; perhaps TRBD1 as D (5 bases). Germline values: CDR1 LNHNV, CDR2 YYDKDF (reference sequence). This CDR3 has 13 amino acids. Trimming took 1 base from V and 10 from J, leaving 8 bases between them. This CDR3 is CATSRVQGSPLHF. The CDR3 DNA reads as TGTGCCACCAGCAGAGTGCAGGGCTCACCCCTCCACTTT.

V is TRBV7-8 and J is TRBJ2-3, with D possibly matching TRBD1 (5 bases). The CDR3 is 14 residues long. Trimming stripped 1 base from V and 4 bases from J, with 9 bases between. CDR1 is SGHVS and CDR2 is FQNEAQ in the germline V gene. The CDR3 loop is CASSLVGAADTQYF. In DNA form, the CDR3 reads TGTGCCAGCAGCTTAGTAGGGGCGGCAGATACGCAGTATTTT.

This chain connects TRBV28 to TRBJ2-5; possibly TRBD1 for D (6 bases). Germline V lookup: CDR1 MDHEN, CDR2 SYDVKM. V was cut by 5 bases and J by 4 bases, with 17 bases left in between. There are 15 residues in the CDR3. The CDR3 spells CASSPVVGQLETQYF. CDR3 nucleotide sequence: TGTGCCAGCAGTCCCGTTGTCGGACAGTTAGAGACCCAGTACTTC.

This clonotype was detected once. The J gene is TRBJ2-2, the V gene TRBV6-2 or TRBV6-3; D uncertain. CDR1 MNHEY and CDR2 SVGEGT come from the germline V gene. The V and J ends lost 2 bases and 7 bases respectively, with 8 bases between them. This CDR3 has 13 residues. In DNA form, the CDR3 reads TGTGCCAGCAGTTACCGTCGTATCGGGGAGCTGTTTTTT. As protein: CASSYRRIGELFF.

The chain is built from TRBV12-3 or TRBV12-4 and TRBJ1-1; D not certain. There are 12 residues in the CDR3. V was cut by 3 bases and J by 7 bases, with 9 bases left in between. CDR3 protein: CASSFVQNEAFF. DNA for the CDR3: TGTGCCAGCAGTTTCGTTCAGAATGAAGCTTTCTTT.

This chain uses TRBV6-2 or TRBV6-3 with TRBJ1-5; a possible D gene is TRBD1 (5 bases). The germline V gene encodes CDR1 MNHEY and CDR2 SVGEGT. V gave up 5 bases and J gave up 1 base, with 21 bases separating them. The length of the CDR3 is 18 residues. The CDR3 reads CASSIRGGWQLSNQPQHF. In DNA form, the CDR3 reads TGTGCCAGCAGTATACGTGGGGGGTGGCAGCTAAGCAATCAGCCCCAGCATTTT.

This chain joins TRBV9 and TRBJ2-5; D gene uncertain. V was pared by 5 bases and J by 3 bases, with 5 bases between. In germline, CDR1 is SGDLS, CDR2 YYNGEE. The length of the CDR3 is 11 residues. The DNA for the CDR3 is TGTGCCAGCAGTGGGAAAGAGACCCAGTACTTC. As protein: CASSGKETQYF.

The V call is TRBV5-1, the J call TRBJ2-7; TRBD1 matches at 9 bases. The CDR3 is made up of 14 amino acids. CDR1 and CDR2 (germline): SGHRS, YFSETQ. After removal of 4 bases from V and 5 bases from J, the junction contained 7 bases not matched to a gene. The CDR3 region is CASSGGQGLNEQYF. The CDR3 DNA is TGCGCCAGCAGCGGGGGACAGGGCCTTAACGAGCAGTACTTC. Drawing the rest from reference TRBV5-1 and TRBJ2-7, the complete variable domain is KAGVTQTPRYLIKTRGQQVTLSCSPISGHRSVSWYQQTPGQGLQFLFEYFSETQRNKGNFPGRFSGRQFSNSRSEMNVSTLELGDSALYLCASSGGQGLNEQYFGPGTRLTVT.

This sequence joins TRBV13 and TRBJ2-6; TRBD1 is a possible D gene (6 bases). This CDR3 is 15 amino acids long. The V and J ends lost 6 bases and 0 bases respectively, with 9 bases between them. CDR1 and CDR2 (germline): PRHDT, FYEKMQ (reference sequence). CDR3 nucleotide sequence: TGTGCCAGCAGGAGGGGGTACTCTGGGGCCAACGTCCTGACTTTC. This gives the protein CASRRGYSGANVLTF.

The V call is TRBV5-1, the J call TRBJ2-7; the D gene is possibly TRBD1 (5 bases). The CDR3 is made up of 12 amino acids. Germline V CDR1 and CDR2: SGHRS, YFSETQ. Trimming removed 1 base from V and 6 bases from J, with 8 bases in between. The CDR3 sequence: CASSLKGIEQYF. In nucleotides, the CDR3 is TGCGCCAGCAGCTTGAAGGGGATCGAGCAGTACTTC.

This chain connects TRBV29-1 to TRBJ2-7; D uncertain. The V and J ends lost 6 bases and 0 bases respectively, with 9 bases between them. The length of the CDR3 is 12 residues. From germline, CDR1 is SQVTM and CDR2 ANQGSEA. CDR3 region: CSVYYSSYEQYF. CDR3 sequence (DNA): TGCAGCGTCTACTATAGCTCCTACGAGCAGTACTTC.

The J gene is TRBJ1-4, the V gene TRBV19; 7 bases match TRBD1. J was trimmed by 9 bases and V by 5 bases; bases with no gene match: 9. Germline V gene data show CDR1 as LNHDA and CDR2 as SQIVND (reference sequence). The CDR3 extends over 14 amino acids. The CDR3 loop reads CASSFGQEIQKLFF. The CDR3, as DNA: TGTGCCAGTAGTTTCGGACAGGAAATCCAAAAACTGTTTTTT.

The gene calls are TRBV12-3 or TRBV12-4 and TRBJ2-7; D is perhaps TRBD1 (5 bases). This CDR3 is 13 amino acids long. V lost 4 bases, J lost 2 bases, and 9 bases lay in between. The CDR3 region is CASSSQVTYEQYF. In nucleotides, the CDR3 is TGTGCCAGCAGTTCACAGGTAACCTACGAGCAGTACTTC.

The J gene is TRBJ2-7, the V gene TRBV20-1; D uncertain. Germline V gene sequence: CDR1 DFQATT, CDR2 SNEGSKA (reference sequence). The CDR3 length is 14 residues. Trimming stripped 1 base from V and 2 bases from J, with 12 bases between. CDR3 in amino acids: CSARGDLQTYEQYF. For the CDR3, the DNA is TGCAGTGCTAGAGGCGATCTCCAGACCTACGAGCAGTACTTC.

This chain uses TRBV11-2 with TRBJ2-5; possibly TRBD1 or TRBD2 for D (5 bases each). Between the trimmed V and J ends, which lost 0 bases and 5 bases, there was a span of 16 bases. This CDR3 comprises 16 residues. The germline gives CDR1 SGHAT, CDR2 FQNNGV. The DNA of the CDR3 is TGTGCCAGCAGCTTAGAGGGACGCAGGATGTGGGAGACCCAGTACTTC. Residues: CASSLEGRRMWETQYF.

The chain has TRBV11-2 and TRBJ2-2; D gene ambiguous. Germline V CDR1 and CDR2: SGHAT, FQNNGV. The CDR3 totals 14 residues. Between the trimmed V and J ends, which lost 4 bases and 6 bases, there was a span of 12 bases. Here the CDR3 reads CASSSLLGAGELFF. CDR3 nucleotides: TGTGCCAGCAGCTCCTTGCTGGGCGCCGGGGAGCTGTTTTTT.

To note about this clonotype: No DNA is shown, since the ends of the CDR3 on it are uncertain; the CDR3 is the one TCRdb lists. The chain combines TRBV21-1 with TRBJ1-4. TRBV21-1 is shown as a pseudogene. Inclusive of both ends, the CDR3 amounts to 14 amino acids. The CDR3 region is CASSKGEREKNCFF.

In DNA form, the CDR3 reads TGTGCCAGCAGTTTATCCCCGAATGAGCAGTTCTTC. It encodes CASSLSPNEQFF. The rearrangement links TRBV27 to TRBJ2-1; D unclear. CDR3 size: 12 residues. V lost 0 bases, J lost 7 bases, and 4 bases lay in between. Looked up from germline, CDR1 is MNHEY and CDR2 is SMNVEV (reference sequence).

The rearrangement links TRBV7-2 to TRBJ2-7; 10 nucleotides match TRBD2. The germline CDR1 and CDR2 sequences are SGHTA and FQGNSA. This CDR3 is built from 15 residues. Losses at the gene ends were 3 bases for V and 6 bases for J; bases not matched to a gene: 8. CDR3 DNA: TGTGCCAGCAGCTTTAGTTCTAGCGGGGGAAGCGAGCAGTACTTC. Encoded protein: CASSFSSSGGSEQYF.

The V gene is TRBV6-2 or TRBV6-3, the J gene TRBJ2-7, with D possibly TRBD1 on 5 matching bases. V lost 2 bases and J 0 bases, leaving 14 bases between the germline ends. The germline V gene has CDR1 MNHEY and CDR2 SVGEGT. This CDR3 comprises 16 residues. CDR3 bases: TGTGCCAGCAGTTACCGGCCAATGGACAACTCCTACGAGCAGTACTTC. This encodes CASSYRPMDNSYEQYF.